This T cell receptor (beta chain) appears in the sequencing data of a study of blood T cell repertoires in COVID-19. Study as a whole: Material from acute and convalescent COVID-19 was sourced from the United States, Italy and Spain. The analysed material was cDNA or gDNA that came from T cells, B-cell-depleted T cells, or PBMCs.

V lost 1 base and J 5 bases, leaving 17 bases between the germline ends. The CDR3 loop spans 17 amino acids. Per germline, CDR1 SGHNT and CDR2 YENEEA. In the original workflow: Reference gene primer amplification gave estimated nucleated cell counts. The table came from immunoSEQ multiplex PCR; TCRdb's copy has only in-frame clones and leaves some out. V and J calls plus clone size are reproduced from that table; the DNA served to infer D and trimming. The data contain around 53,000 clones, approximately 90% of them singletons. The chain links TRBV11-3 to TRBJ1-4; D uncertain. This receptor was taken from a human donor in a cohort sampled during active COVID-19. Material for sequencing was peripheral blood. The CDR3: CASSLVIGGKENEKLFF. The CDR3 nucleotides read TGTGCCAGCAGCTTAGTGATTGGAGGGAAAGAGAATGAAAAACTGTTTTTT.